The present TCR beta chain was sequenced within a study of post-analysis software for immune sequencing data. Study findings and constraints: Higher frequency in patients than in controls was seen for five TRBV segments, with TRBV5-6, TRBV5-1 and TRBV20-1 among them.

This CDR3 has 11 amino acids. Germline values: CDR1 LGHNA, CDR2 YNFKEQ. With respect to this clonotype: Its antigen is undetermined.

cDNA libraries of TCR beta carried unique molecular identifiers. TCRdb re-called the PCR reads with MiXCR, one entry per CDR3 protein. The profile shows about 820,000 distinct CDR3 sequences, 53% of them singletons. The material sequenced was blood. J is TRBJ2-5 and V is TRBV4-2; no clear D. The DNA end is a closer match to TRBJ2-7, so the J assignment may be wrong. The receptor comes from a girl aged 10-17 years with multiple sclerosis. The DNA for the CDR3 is TGTGCCAGCAGCCAAGATCACGAGCAGTACTTC. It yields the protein CASSQDHEQYF.